This T cell receptor beta chain came from a study of blood T cells in healthy people across ages (dated by TCRdb to between 2015 and 2016). About the study as a whole: In model experiments, template switching captured about one uniquely barcoded TCR beta cDNA molecule for every two T cells. The study measured age-related changes in TCR beta repertoire diversity using deep sequencing normalized with unique cDNA molecular identifiers. Two additional independent replicas of 1 million unique cDNA reads from the same blood draw were analyzed for two donors (one aged 18 to 29 and one aged 80 or older). Donors were grouped into four age groups: young (average approximately 16 years), middle-aged (39), aged (around 62) and long-lived (just over 80). To avoid experimental bias, donors of different ages were spread randomly across the sequencing lanes.

Library method: 5' RACE. A second PCR of roughly 7 to 12 cycles was run with a J-beta primer mix and a sample-barcoded 5' primer. A unique molecular identifier was introduced onto each TCR beta cDNA molecule by a template-switch 5' adaptor carrying 12 random nucleotides. At least 3 million CDR3-containing paired-end reads were obtained from each sample. First-strand cDNA was synthesized from all RNA with the Mint cDNA synthesis kit, primed by a TRBC-specific oligonucleotide. All cDNA was treated with uracil-DNA glycosylase and then went through a first 18-cycle PCR with the universal primers M1SS and BC2_uni_R. Under the source paper's analysis protocol: Each sample was normalized by randomly selecting 1 million high-quality reads, each carrying a distinct molecular identifier. Reads sharing molecular identifiers were discarded rather than binned into consensus sequences. MiTCR, with a Q25 quality threshold and the strictest error-elimination algorithm, was used for CDR3 identification, clonotype clustering and error correction. Lower-bound total TCR beta diversity was estimated with a nonparametric unseen species model using Euler transformation. TCRdb ran its own pipeline on the public reads, namely fastp trimming at Q25 and MiXCR clone calling, and kept in-frame beta chains. Rows are unified per CDR3 protein, each entry keeping the most common DNA and genes. These V and J calls are TCRdb output, not the study's own analysis. The sample yields 1.8 million or so distinct CDR3 sequences; 35% to 50% were counted once. Together, the top ten hold 20% to 25% of the sample.

General study outcomes and caveats: Observed TCR beta diversity per million T cells fell roughly linearly with age, and a significant reduction was already apparent by age roughly 40. The percentage of naive T cells measured by flow cytometry correlated strongly with observed TCR beta diversity. Compared with the aged group, the long-lived group had more naive CD4+ T cells, fewer expanded clones and increased TCR diversity, a pattern suggesting age selection. Estimates of total diversity based on one million sequenced T cells were regarded as lower bounds and as underestimates. Because the CMV infection status of the donors was unknown, age-related changes in expanded clonotypes may potentially have been confounded. Bulk unsorted PBMC profiling prevented conclusive comparison of naive and antigen-experienced compartments.

In regard to this clonotype: The antigen this receptor binds is unknown. Base qualities are missing; no much larger clone stands one base away.

The roughly 37 donors, aged about 6 to 95 years, were systemically healthy Caucasian individuals from Russia. Approximately 9.3 milliliters of peripheral blood were drawn from each donor into EDTA-treated Vacutainer tubes. Ficoll-Paque density-gradient centrifugation was used to isolate PBMCs, with at least 6.5 million per sample. Total RNA, at least 5 micrograms per sample, was extracted from PBMCs with Trizol reagent. For every donor, an aliquot of PBMCs went through flow cytometry to measure the percentages of naive CD45RAhigh/CD27high T cells. The CDR3, cysteine through phenylalanine, is 15 amino acids long. This entry keeps only the CDR3 DNA: 45 bases, framed from base 1. V lost 7 bases and J lost 3 bases; the stretch between them is 21 bases long. The germline V gene yields SQVTM for CDR1 and ANQGSEA for CDR2.

The clonotype was recovered from a human donor in good health. Recombination joined TRBV29-1 with TRBJ1-1, and the D gene may be TRBD1, 5 bases matching. The sequenced sample consisted of blood. The nucleotide sequence is given as TGCAGCGCGGCCAGCGACAGAACTAAGGACACTGAAGCTTTCTTT. This encodes CSAASDRTKDTEAFF.